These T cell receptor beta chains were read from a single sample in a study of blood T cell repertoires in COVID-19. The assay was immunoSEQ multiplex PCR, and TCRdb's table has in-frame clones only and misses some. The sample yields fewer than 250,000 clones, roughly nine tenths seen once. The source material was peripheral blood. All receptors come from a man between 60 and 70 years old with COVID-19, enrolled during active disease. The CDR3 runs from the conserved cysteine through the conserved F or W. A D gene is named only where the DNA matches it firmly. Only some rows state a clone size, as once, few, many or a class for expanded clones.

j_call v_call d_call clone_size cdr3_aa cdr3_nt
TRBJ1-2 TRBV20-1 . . CSASSGGGGYTF TGCAGTGCTAGTTCAGGAGGAGGTGGCTACACCTTC
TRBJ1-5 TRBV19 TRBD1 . CASTGTGAQPQHF TGTGCCAGTACCGGGACAGGGGCTCAGCCCCAGCATTTT
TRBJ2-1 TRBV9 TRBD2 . CASSVAGTSGGANEQFF TGTGCCAGCAGCGTAGCGGGGACTAGCGGAGGCGCGAATGAGCAGTTCTTC
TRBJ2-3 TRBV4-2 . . CASSQASSRSTDTQYF TGTGCCAGCAGCCAAGCATCTTCGCGGAGCACAGATACGCAGTATTTT
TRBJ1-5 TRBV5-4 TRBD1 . CASSLQGGGQPQHF TGTGCCAGCAGCTTGCAAGGGGGCGGTCAGCCCCAGCATTTT
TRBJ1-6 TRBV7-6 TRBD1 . CASSTEQGSNSPLHF TGTGCCAGCAGCACGGAACAGGGGAGCAATTCACCCCTCCACTTT
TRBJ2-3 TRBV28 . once CASSLYVGSGTDTQYF TGTGCCAGCAGTTTATACGTGGGCTCGGGCACAGATACGCAGTATTTT
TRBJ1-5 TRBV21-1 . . CASSKVTGGDQPQHF TGTGCCAGCAGCAAAGTAACAGGGGGGGACCAGCCCCAGCATTTT
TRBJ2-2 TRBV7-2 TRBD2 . CASSRTGGPNTGELFF TGTGCCAGCAGCCGGACGGGGGGGCCCAACACCGGGGAGCTGTTTTTT
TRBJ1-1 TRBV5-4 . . CASSSRAMAEAFF TGTGCCAGCAGCTCCAGGGCCATGGCTGAAGCTTTCTTT
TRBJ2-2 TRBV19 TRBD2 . CASSAPRRGGNTGELFF TGTGCCAGTAGTGCGCCCCGGCGGGGGGGGAACACCGGGGAGCTGTTTTTT
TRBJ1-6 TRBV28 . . CASSPSTGKNSPLHF TGTGCCAGCAGCCCCTCGACAGGCAAGAATTCACCCCTCCACTTT
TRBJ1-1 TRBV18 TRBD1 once CASSPNTGVTEAFF TGTGCCAGCTCACCGAATACAGGGGTAACTGAAGCTTTCTTT
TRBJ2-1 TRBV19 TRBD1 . CASSPPGQGRTYNEQFF TGTGCCAGTAGTCCACCGGGACAGGGTCGAACCTACAATGAGCAGTTCTTC
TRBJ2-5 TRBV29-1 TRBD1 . CSVATNRGAGETQYF TGCAGCGTTGCAACAAACAGGGGCGCAGGAGAGACCCAGTACTTC
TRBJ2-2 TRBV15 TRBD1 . CATSRTPGTDNTGELFF TGTGCCACCAGCAGAACCCCCGGGACAGATAACACCGGGGAGCTGTTTTTT
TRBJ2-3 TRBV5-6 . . CASSRGNPVTDTQYF TGTGCCAGCAGCAGGGGAAACCCTGTCACAGATACGCAGTATTTT
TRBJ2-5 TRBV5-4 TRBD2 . CASSLGLATETQYF TGTGCCAGCAGCCTCGGACTAGCAACGGAGACCCAGTACTTC
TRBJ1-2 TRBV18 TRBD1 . CASSRISGQAPSDGYTF TGTGCCAGCTCACGAATTAGCGGACAGGCCCCTTCGGATGGCTACACCTTC
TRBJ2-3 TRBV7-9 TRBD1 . CASSSYGTGGSDTQYF TGTGCCAGCAGCTCGTACGGGACAGGGGGTTCAGATACGCAGTATTTT
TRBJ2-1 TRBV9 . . CASSVVVTATEQFF TGTGCCAGCAGCGTAGTGGTTACAGCCACTGAGCAGTTCTTC
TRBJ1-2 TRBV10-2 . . CASSESRDARRGYTF TGCGCCAGCAGTGAGTCGAGAGACGCCCGGCGGGGCTACACCTTC
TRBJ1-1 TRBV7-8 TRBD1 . CASSLADRGSTEAFF TGTGCCAGCAGCTTAGCGGACAGGGGGAGCACTGAAGCTTTCTTT
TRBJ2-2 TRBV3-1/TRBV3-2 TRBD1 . CASSPQPGTGYTGELFF TGTGCCAGCAGCCCACAGCCCGGGACAGGGTACACCGGGGAGCTGTTTTTT
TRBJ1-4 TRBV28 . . CASSLPRNEKLFF TGTGCCAGCAGTTTACCGAGGAATGAAAAACTGTTTTTT
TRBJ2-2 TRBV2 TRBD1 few CASRGTGNTGELFF TGTGCCAGCAGGGGGACAGGGAACACCGGGGAGCTGTTTTTT
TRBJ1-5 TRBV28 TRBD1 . CASSEPRDRGDQPQHF TGTGCCAGCAGTGAACCTCGGGACAGGGGAGATCAGCCCCAGCATTTT
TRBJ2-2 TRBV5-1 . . CASSLKGEGELFF TGCGCCAGCAGCTTGAAAGGAGAAGGGGAGCTGTTTTTT
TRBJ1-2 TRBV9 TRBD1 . CASSVEGQGYYGYTF TGTGCCAGCAGCGTAGAAGGACAGGGGTACTATGGCTACACCTTC